This section outlines one TCR beta chain sequence together with its context. Its specificity is unknown. Sequencing was performed with immunoSEQ multiplex PCR; in TCRdb, only in-frame clones are kept and a portion is missing. The sample shows 100,000 to 150,000 clones, around nine tenths of them seen only once. These data originate in a study of T cell responses to AZD1222 COVID-19 vaccine. The CDR3 runs to 13 residues. Germline CDR1 is MNHNS and CDR2 is SASEGT. Deletions cut 1 base from V and 4 bases from J, with 5 bases between. Study conclusions and caveats: Unmutated variant regions reportedly attract nearly half of all spike-specific TCRs.

This sequence was found in an adult in good health. The sequencing used peripheral blood, collected on day 0 of AZD1222 vaccination. The genes are TRBV6-1 and TRBJ1-3, with D hard to call. The CDR3 sequence is CASSEVQGNTIYF. In nucleotides, the CDR3 is TGTGCCAGCAGTGAAGTCCAGGGAAACACCATATATTTT.